This section outlines one T cell receptor beta chain sequence together with its context. The antigen remains undetermined. The V gene end was trimmed by 4 bases and the J gene end by 5 bases; junction bases not matched to a gene: 4. CDR3 length: 14 residues. Germline V gene data show CDR1 as LGHNA and CDR2 as YSLEER. TCRdb reanalysed the 5' RACE reads using MiXCR and keeps one entry per CDR3 protein. This sample has 200,000 to 300,000 distinct CDR3 sequences, with 16% found just once. The sample belongs to a study of T-cell memory formation after mild COVID-19. Study-wide findings and caveats: There was a balanced CD4/CD8 profile in clones contracting day 15 to 85, and later expanders leaned CD4+.

The V call is TRBV4-3, the J call TRBJ2-1; 8 nucleotides match TRBD1. This receptor was obtained from a man aged 18 to 29 who had mild COVID-19 (a few samples of this study predate the infection). Cell type and time point are not known. Sequenced: PBMCs or a T cell subset sorted from them (not recorded which). In nucleotides, the CDR3 is TGCGCCAGCAGCCTGGGACAGGCCAACAATGAGCAGTTCTTC. This codes for CASSLGQANNEQFF.